This TCR beta chain is from a study of T cell repertoires in cytomegalovirus infection. CDR3 size: 13 residues. In germline, CDR1 is MDHEN, CDR2 SYDVKM. V lost 9 bases to trimming and J lost 5 bases, with 14 bases between them. On this clonotype itself: As yet, its antigen is unknown.

One entry per CDR3 protein, called by TCRdb with MiXCR from the reads. Among 150,000 to 200,000 distinct CDR3 sequences, less than 25% were seen once, and the ten largest hold roughly 27%. The chain joins TRBV28 to TRBJ1-5; D unclear. The material was CD8+ T cells from cultured PBMCs, obtained from culture after CMV antigen stimulation. The clonotype was recovered from a human donor in good health (CMV status not recorded). Some clones in this sample may be carry-over from other donors' samples. CDR3: CASISGPYQPQHF. CDR3 DNA sequence: TGTGCCAGTATTTCTGGGCCTTATCAGCCCCAGCATTTT. Supplemented by reference TRBV28 and TRBJ1-5, the full variable domain reads DVKVTQSSRYLVKRTGEKVFLECVQDMDHENMFWYRQDPGLGLRLIYFSYDVKMKEKGDIPEGYSVSREKKERFSLILESASTNQTSMYLCASISGPYQPQHFGDGTRLSIL.